Following are 16 T cell receptor beta chains from one sample sequenced in a study of T cells in AML relapse after transplant. A modified RACE PCR on RNA, not multiplex PCR, amplified the TCR chains. MiXCR, run by TCRdb on the PCR reads, gives a single entry per CDR3 protein. The table has 3,000 to 4,500 distinct CDR3 sequences, around 10% seen once; the top ten hold 32%. The specimen comprised bone marrow, either the whole sample or a sorted T cell fraction (not recorded which), sampled in complete remission. All receptors derive from a human donor who had a stem cell transplant for acute myeloid leukemia. The graft donor may account for some of the T cells.

This clonotype counts as medium-sized (0.01 to 0.1%). The V and J genes are TRBV12-3 or TRBV12-4 and TRBJ1-1; 7 nucleotides align to TRBD1. This CDR3 spans 15 amino acids. V shed 7 bases and J 0 bases; nucleotides not matched to a gene: 8. CDR3 nucleotides: TGTGCCAGCACCTTAAGCACAGGGGTGAACACTGAAGCTTTCTTT. Residues: CASTLSTGVNTEAFF.

This clonotype was recorded once. A much more abundant neighbour one base away suggests this may be a read error. The CDR3 loop reads CASRPGLSNTPLHF. As DNA, the CDR3 is TGTGCCAGCAGGCCTGGGTTATCTAATACACCCCTCCACTTT. The chain links TRBV27 to TRBJ1-6, with D unclear. Germline CDR1 and CDR2: MNHEY and SMNVEV (reference sequence). CDR3 length: 14 residues.

This clonotype is labeled as medium-sized (0.01 to 0.1%). The chain carries TRBV2 and TRBJ1-2; weak D call: TRBD1 (5 bases). V dropped 6 bases and J dropped 11 bases, with 16 bases sitting between them. CDR1 is SNHLY and CDR2 is FYNNEI in the germline V gene. CDR3 length equals 12 residues. The CDR3 bases are TGTGCCAGCAGGTCCGGGACGAATGTGTACACCTTC. The encoded protein is CASRSGTNVYTF.

In its sample, this clonotype is medium-sized. The chain combines TRBV7-8 with TRBJ2-2; no definite D call. Per the germline V gene, CDR1 is SGHVS and CDR2 is FQNEAQ. Trimming shortened V by 1 base and J by 0 bases, and 12 bases separated the two germline ends. The CDR3 extends over 17 amino acids. Here the CDR3 reads CASSLGALGTNTGELFF. DNA of the CDR3: TGTGCCAGCAGCTTAGGGGCTTTAGGGACGAACACCGGGGAGCTGTTTTTT.

By share, this clonotype counts as medium-sized. The chain combines TRBV6-2 or TRBV6-3 with TRBJ2-1; no reliable D call. V was trimmed by 6 bases and J by 9 bases, leaving 18 bases between them. The CDR3 sequence is 14 residues long. Germline CDR1 is MNHEY and CDR2 is SVGEGT. The CDR3 is CASRKPSGHTEQFF. CDR3 sequence (DNA): TGTGCCAGCAGAAAACCATCAGGCCACACTGAGCAGTTCTTC.

Within the sample, this clonotype is medium-sized. The rearrangement links TRBV4-1 to TRBJ1-2, with a weak D call TRBD1 (5 bases). The V end was cut by 4 bases, the J end by 8 bases, with 23 bases between. Germline V gene lookup returns CDR1 MGHRA and CDR2 YSYEKL. The length of the CDR3 is 16 residues. CDR3 residues: CASSPHRYAGPEGYTF. The CDR3 bases are TGCGCCAGCAGCCCACATCGTTACGCAGGGCCCGAGGGCTACACCTTC.

This clonotype showed up many times. The chain employs TRBV5-6 and TRBJ2-1; TRBD2 agrees at 11 bases. Looked up from germline, CDR1 is SGHDT and CDR2 is YYEEEE. J gave up 12 bases and V 2 bases, and 16 bases lay outside the gene matches. There are 17 residues in the CDR3. The CDR3 sequence: CASSFPFRGSGGAGQFF. The CDR3 region has the DNA TGTGCCAGCAGCTTCCCCTTCCGGGGTAGCGGGGGGGCCGGGCAGTTCTTC.

This clonotype was detected ten times or more. The V call is TRBV4-1, the J call TRBJ2-2; either TRBD1 or TRBD2 may fit D (5 bases each). Trimming shortened V by 8 bases and J by 4 bases, and 5 bases separated the two germline ends. CDR1 and CDR2 from the germline V gene are MGHRA and YSYEKL. This CDR3 region has 11 residues. CDR3 in DNA: TGCGCCAGCGGGGGCACCGGGGAGCTGTTTTTT. Translation gives CASGGTGELFF.

This clonotype was seen repeatedly, ten times or more. The chain joins TRBV10-2 to TRBJ1-6, with no clear D. This CDR3 spans 13 amino acids. V lost 0 bases and J lost 6, with 3 bases in between. Germline CDR1 and CDR2: WSHSY and SAAADI. The CDR3 nucleotides are TGCGCCAGCAGTGAGTCGATTAATTCACCCCTCCACTTT. Translated, it gives CASSESINSPLHF.

This clonotype was detected many times. The V call is TRBV11-2, the J call TRBJ1-3, with 7 nucleotides matching TRBD1. The germline gives CDR1 SGHAT, CDR2 FQNNGV. After removal of 2 bases from V and 0 bases from J, the junction contained 4 bases not matched to a gene. The CDR3 runs 16 residues. Written as DNA, the CDR3 is TGTGCCAGCAGCTTATCCTCAGGGGGCTCTGGAAACACCATATATTTT. Translating gives CASSLSSGGSGNTIYF.

Sample share makes this clonotype medium-sized (0.01 to 0.1%). The rearrangement links TRBV11-3 to TRBJ2-1; D is possibly TRBD1 (5 bases). Trimming pared 5 bases from V and 4 bases from J, leaving 15 bases between. Germline V gene lookup returns CDR1 SGHNT and CDR2 YENEEA. This CDR3 contains 15 residues. The CDR3 sequence is CASSRGAGSYNEQFF. The CDR3 DNA reads TGTGCCAGCAGCCGTGGGGCCGGATCGTACAATGAGCAGTTCTTC.

For this clonotype: Since a much larger clone is just one base distant, this may be a read error. The chain uses TRBV4-3 and TRBJ2-3, with TRBD2 identical over 10 bases. Germline CDR1 LGHNA, CDR2 YSLEER. CDR3 length equals 17 residues. V was clipped by 0 bases and J by 4 bases; unmatched bases: 7. The CDR3 DNA reads as TGCGCCAGCAGCCAAGACCCGGAGCGGGGGGGAGCAGATACGCAGTATTTT. This encodes CASSQDPERGGADTQYF.

This clonotype was observed at least ten times. The chain couples TRBV27 to TRBJ2-1; 9 nucleotides agree with TRBD1. Trimming removed 1 base from V and 9 bases from J; junction bases left unmatched: 7. The CDR3 is 15 residues long. Germline CDR1 and CDR2: MNHEY and SMNVEV (reference sequence). CDR3 DNA: TGTGCCAGCAGTTTATATGGGGGACAGGGAGGTGAGCAGTTCTTC. This encodes CASSLYGGQGGEQFF.

This clonotype is classed as medium-sized. V gene TRBV12-3 or TRBV12-4 combines with J gene TRBJ1-6, with no clear D. Deletions cut 2 bases from V and 9 bases from J, with 5 bases between. This CDR3 has 12 residues. The CDR3 is CASSLSGSPLHF. The CDR3 DNA reads as TGTGCCAGCAGTTTAAGCGGTTCACCCCTCCACTTT.

This clonotype rates as medium-sized (0.01 to 0.1%). This chain connects TRBV6-2 or TRBV6-3 to TRBJ2-3, with D perhaps given as TRBD1 or TRBD2 (6 bases each). The germline V gene encodes CDR1 MNHEY and CDR2 SVGEGT. Trimming removed 0 bases from V and 0 bases from J, with 22 bases in between. This CDR3 has 20 amino acids. CDR3 nucleotide sequence: TGTGCCAGCAGTTACTCCCAGGGGCGCACTAGCACAGCTAGCACAGATACGCAGTATTTT. Its translation: CASSYSQGRTSTASTDTQYF.

This clonotype appeared a few times. The V and J genes are TRBV13 and TRBJ1-4; perhaps TRBD1 as D (6 bases). Trimming stripped 3 bases from V and 6 bases from J, with 11 bases between. CDR3 size: 14 residues. Per germline, CDR1 PRHDT and CDR2 FYEKMQ (reference sequence). The CDR3 spells CASSFEGDDEKLFF. CDR3 DNA sequence: TGTGCCAGCAGCTTTGAGGGGGATGATGAAAAACTGTTTTTT.